One and the same sample provided the 24 T cell receptor beta chains below, sequenced in a study of T cells in Graves' hyperthyroidism and ophthalmopathy. Amplification yielded TCR beta CDR3 regions, with RNA transcripts as the source. With the HTBI primer set, the TCR CDR3 went through a first round of RT-PCR. One entry per CDR3 protein results from TCRdb running MiXCR on the multiplex PCR reads. There are approximately 420,000 distinct CDR3 sequences in the sample; 14% to 15% occur only once, and 30% to 35% lies in the top ten. The sequenced material came from blood. These receptors were obtained from a young woman with Graves' hyperthyroidism.

A word on this clonotype: A read error may account for a junction end that differs from germline. V usage is TRBV5-4 and J usage is TRBJ1-1; the D gene is possibly TRBD1 (6 bases). The length of the CDR3 is 13 residues. Germline CDR1 SGHNT, CDR2 YYREEE (reference sequence). CDR3 amino acids: CAEGGGGDTEAFF. CDR3 in DNA: TGCGCTGAGGGGGGCGGTGGGGACACTGAAGCTTTCTTT.

The chain uses TRBV19 and TRBJ2-1; D is undetermined. Germline V lookup: CDR1 LNHDA, CDR2 SQIVND (reference sequence). The CDR3 runs to 14 residues. Trimming took 0 bases from V and 2 from J, leaving 5 bases between them. The CDR3 here is CASSIDVAYNEQFF. In DNA form, the CDR3 reads TGTGCCAGTAGTATAGACGTTGCCTACAATGAGCAGTTCTTC.

Only a few counts were recorded for this clonotype. This chain uses TRBV27 with TRBJ1-1; 8 bases agree with TRBD1. Germline V gene data show CDR1 as MNHEY and CDR2 as SMNVEV (reference sequence). The CDR3 covers 12 residues. J was trimmed by 12 bases and V by 6 bases; bases with no gene match: 9. CDR3 amino acids: CASRSNRGITFF. The CDR3 DNA sequence: TGTGCCAGCAGATCAAACAGGGGGATTACTTTCTTT.

For this clonotype: Being one base from a much bigger clone, this may be a read error. The chain is built from TRBV15 and TRBJ2-7; TRBD2 matches at 10 bases. The germline CDR1 and CDR2 sequences are LNHNV and YYDKDF (reference sequence). The CDR3 consists of 13 residues. Losses at the gene ends were 2 bases for V and 12 bases for J; bases not matched to a gene: 7. CDR3 loop: CATSRPGLAKRYF. CDR3 DNA sequence: TGTGCCACCAGCAGACCGGGACTAGCGAAGCGGTACTTC.

To note about this clonotype: This may stem from a read error, because a much larger clone lies one nucleotide away. This sequence joins TRBV6-2 or TRBV6-3 and TRBJ1-5; TRBD1 is a possible D gene (5 bases). The CDR3 loop spans 15 amino acids. CDR1 and CDR2 (germline): MNHEY, SVGEGT. CDR3 protein: CASSFSDTTNQPRHF. CDR3 sequence (DNA): TGTGCCAGCAGTTTTTCGGACACCACAAATCAGCCCCGGCATTTT.

The chain combines TRBV2 with TRBJ1-4, with 7 bases lining up with TRBD1. V was pared by 5 bases and J by 5 bases, with 8 bases of the junction left unmatched. The CDR3 has 15 residues. The germline V gene has CDR1 SNHLY and CDR2 FYNNEI. CDR3 sequence: CASSLTGAPNEKLFF. CDR3 nucleotide sequence: TGTGCCAGCAGTTTAACAGGGGCCCCCAATGAAAAACTGTTTTTT.

The V gene is TRBV6-9, the J gene TRBJ1-5; 8 bases are a match to TRBD1. V was pared by 0 bases and J by 7 bases, with 11 bases of the junction left unmatched. The germline V gene has CDR1 MNHGY and CDR2 SVAAGI. CDR3 size: 17 residues. This CDR3 is CASSYSSATGVDQPQHF. CDR3 DNA sequence: TGTGCCAGCAGTTATTCTTCGGCGACAGGGGTCGACCAGCCCCAGCATTTT.

This clonotype has only a few counts. The chain employs TRBV20-1 and TRBJ2-7, with TRBD2 as a possible D gene (5 bases). Looked up from germline, CDR1 is DFQATT and CDR2 is SNEGSKA (reference sequence). CDR3 length: 11 residues. The V gene lost 5 bases and the J gene lost 4 bases, with 9 bases spanning the gap. The CDR3 region is CSAHIAYEQYF. As DNA, the CDR3 is TGCAGTGCTCATATAGCGTACGAGCAGTACTTC.

This rearrangement joins TRBV5-1 to TRBJ2-3; 8 bases fit TRBD2. Germline-derived CDR1 and CDR2 are SGHRS and YFSETQ. The CDR3 loop spans 14 amino acids. J gave up 3 bases and V 9 bases, and 9 bases lay outside the gene matches. CDR3 residues: CATRQAGVTDTQYF. The CDR3 DNA reads TGCGCCACCAGACAAGCGGGAGTTACAGATACGCAGTATTTT.

In its sample, this clonotype was seen many times. The CDR3 protein is CAITKAGANVLTF. In DNA, the CDR3 is TGTGCCATCACCAAGGCTGGGGCCAACGTCCTGACTTTC. The rearrangement links TRBV10-3 to TRBJ2-6; D not certain. CDR3 length: 13 amino acids. V lost 7 bases and J 2 bases, leaving 6 bases between the germline ends. Germline CDR1 is ENHRY and CDR2 is SYGVKD.

This clonotype has just a few counts. This chain uses TRBV6-1 with TRBJ2-5, with a possible D match to TRBD2 (6 bases). With 7 bases removed from V and 5 bases from J, the gap between germline ends came to 14 bases. The CDR3 loop spans 13 amino acids. Germline CDR1 MNHNS, CDR2 SASEGT. The CDR3 loop reads CASTLAGRETQYF. DNA of the CDR3: TGTGCCAGCACCCTGGCGGGAAGGGAGACCCAGTACTTC.

As regards this clonotype: With a much larger clone just one base away, this may be a read error. V usage is TRBV12-3 or TRBV12-4 and J usage is TRBJ2-3, with 7 positions matching TRBD1. The CDR3 is 17 residues long. The CDR3 is CSSSFLSDRVYPDTQYF. The CDR3 DNA reads TGTTCCAGCAGTTTTTTGTCCGACAGGGTGTATCCAGATACGCAGTATTTT.

This clonotype was seen many times. The rearrangement links TRBV18 to TRBJ1-4; no reliable D call. V was clipped by 3 bases and J by 4 bases, with 9 bases between them. The CDR3 length is 14 residues. Per germline, CDR1 KGHSH and CDR2 LQKENI. CDR3 protein: CASSPRRNNEKLFF. The CDR3 bases are TGTGCCAGCTCACCTAGACGGAATAATGAAAAACTGTTTTTT.

This clonotype was detected many times. The J gene is TRBJ2-7, the V gene TRBV12-3 or TRBV12-4; D gene unclear. V was clipped by 3 bases and J by 3 bases, with 12 bases between them. The CDR3 consists of 14 residues. The CDR3 coding sequence is TGTGCCAGCAGTTTTGTACTGCTAGACTACGAGCAGTACTTC. It is translated as CASSFVLLDYEQYF.

In this sample, this clonotype turned up many times. The chain carries TRBV6-1 and TRBJ1-3; possibly TRBD1 for D (5 bases). The CDR3 has 16 residues. From germline, CDR1 is MNHNS and CDR2 SASEGT. V dropped 3 bases and J dropped 4 bases, with 16 bases sitting between them. The CDR3 nucleotides are TGTGCCAGCAGTGACCAGGGACCGATCTTAGGAAACACCATATATTTT. This gives the protein CASSDQGPILGNTIYF.

There are many counts of this clonotype. V and J are TRBV3-1 and TRBJ2-7, with 9 positions matching TRBD1. After removal of 2 bases from V and 3 bases from J, the junction contained 2 bases not matched to a gene. CDR1 and CDR2 from the germline V gene are LGHDT and YNNKEL (reference sequence). CDR3 size: 14 residues. The CDR3 bases are TGTGCCAGCAGCCAACCGACAGGGGGCTACGAGCAGTACTTC. This codes for CASSQPTGGYEQYF.

This clonotype was picked up many times. The CDR3 reads CASSLARTSGASRGGYEQYF. The DNA of the CDR3 is TGTGCCAGCAGCTTAGCGCGGACTAGCGGAGCCTCCCGGGGTGGCTACGAGCAGTACTTC. V and J are TRBV7-8 and TRBJ2-7, with TRBD2 matching 10 bases. Germline lookup yields CDR1 SGHVS and CDR2 FQNEAQ. After removal of 0 bases from V and 3 bases from J, the junction contained 17 bases not matched to a gene. The CDR3 consists of 20 residues.

This clonotype showed up just a few times. The V gene is TRBV30, the J gene TRBJ1-4; D is undetermined. Germline-derived CDR1 and CDR2 are GTSNPN and SVGIG (reference sequence). CDR3 size: 14 residues. Trimming cost V 1 base and J 0 bases, with 6 bases left between them. The chain's CDR3 is CAWSGGSTNEKLFF. The CDR3 coding sequence is TGTGCCTGGAGTGGAGGGTCAACTAATGAAAAACTGTTTTTT.

The sample holds a few counts of this clonotype. This rearrangement joins TRBV10-3 to TRBJ2-1, with D perhaps given as TRBD1 or TRBD2 (5 bases each). The CDR3 is 13 residues long. Germline-derived CDR1 and CDR2 are ENHRY and SYGVKD. Between the trimmed V and J ends, which lost 0 bases and 5 bases, there was a span of 5 bases. The DNA of the CDR3 is TGTGCCATCAGTGAGTCGGGGGACAATGAGCAGTTCTTC. Its protein is CAISESGDNEQFF.

The table lists this clonotype with a few counts. The genes are TRBV20-1 and TRBJ1-5; D not resolved. Between the trimmed V and J ends, which lost 2 bases and 0 bases, there was a span of 8 bases. CDR1 and CDR2 from the germline V gene are DFQATT and SNEGSKA (reference sequence). This CDR3 has 14 residues. CDR3 nucleotide sequence: TGCAGTGCTAGAATCACATATAGCAATCAGCCCCAGCATTTT. This encodes CSARITYSNQPQHF.

This clonotype was observed many times. The chain combines TRBV20-1 with TRBJ2-7; D unresolved. In germline, CDR1 is DFQATT, CDR2 SNEGSKA (reference sequence). V gave up 0 bases and J gave up 2 bases, with 11 bases separating them. The CDR3 has 14 residues. This CDR3 reads CSARDASSPYEQYF. In DNA form, the CDR3 reads TGCAGTGCTAGAGATGCCAGTAGCCCCTACGAGCAGTACTTC.

The count of this clonotype is one. The chain uses TRBV6-1 and TRBJ1-5, with a tentative D call TRBD1 (6 bases). Germline CDR1 is MNHNS and CDR2 is SASEGT. V lost 2 bases to trimming and J lost 4 bases, with 15 bases between them. The CDR3 loop spans 16 amino acids. As DNA, the CDR3 is TGTGCCAGCAGTGAATACAGGACAGTCTATAATCAGCCCCAGCATTTT. Translation: CASSEYRTVYNQPQHF.

V and J are TRBV12-3 or TRBV12-4 and TRBJ2-2; D call uncertain. Trimming took off 6 bases at V and 5 bases at J, with 13 bases between the two ends. The CDR3 length is 14 residues. CDR3 DNA sequence: TGTGCCAGCAGCAGGACGAGCTTTACCGGGGAGCTGTTTTTT. Translated, it gives CASSRTSFTGELFF.

The table lists this clonotype with many counts. The chain combines TRBV6-1 with TRBJ2-7; TRBD2 agrees at 8 bases. Per germline, CDR1 MNHNS and CDR2 SASEGT. The CDR3 loop spans 17 amino acids. V dropped 1 base and J dropped 0; count of bases not matched to a gene: 8. CDR3 sequence (DNA): TGTGCCAGCAGTGAAGTCGGTAGCGGGGTTCTCTCCTACGAGCAGTACTTC. Translating gives CASSEVGSGVLSYEQYF.